This T cell receptor beta chain is drawn from a study of cytomegalovirus exposure and HLA in healthy donors (TCRdb year 2017). Context from the whole study: According to a later analysis, the roughly 120 validation repertoires were produced on the same platform as the 666 repertoires of the first cohort. To predict cytomegalovirus infection status, the study brought together high-throughput TCR immunosequencing, statistical association of individual TCRs with disease status, and machine learning. Besides the first cohort of approximately 710 subjects, a separate validation cohort made up of roughly 130 different subjects was used. The study aimed to test whether signatures of past pathogen exposure could be identified by cataloging public T cell receptors. What the work shows at the level of the full study, not this receptor alone: The classifier was reported to diagnose cytomegalovirus status with high specificity and sensitivity in both the original cohort and the validation cohort. All 120 or so repertoires were used to score co-occurrence in the validation cohort in a later analysis, because that analysis had no HLA typing for the cohort. In vitro tests confirmed that a few of the cytomegalovirus-associated TCR beta chains recognize cytomegalovirus antigens. The study gave a list of about 160 TCR beta chains associated with cytomegalovirus. In a later analysis, TCRs clustered in the first cohort were found to also tend to co-occur in the approximately 110 validation repertoires, with approximately 95% of cluster scores above 0. Most TCR sequences were seen in very few donors, while some public TCRs were found in many individuals. The authors suggested that the approach could potentially be generalized to other disease states and immunological phenotypes.

Library method: the immunoSEQ multiplex PCR assay. Per the authors' processing: A statistical classification framework was built to diagnose cytomegalovirus status from the catalog of TCR beta chain sequences. TCRdb stores this immuneACCESS table with in-frame sequences only. Part of the clones is absent; in the studies checked, under half of the shortfall reflects unresolved V genes, and no reason is known for the rest. V, J and clone size derive from that table, while D and trimming were established from the DNA sequence. This sample holds over 150,000 clones; around 81% were observed only once. In total, the top ten clones hold around 2.8% of the sample. The donors were included in the validation cohort of 100 to 150 subjects, a group kept apart from the approximately 700-subject first cohort. Worth noting for this clone: Its antigen is unknown. The sample holds no much larger clone one base away, and base qualities are not on file.

The junction shows trimming of 10 bases on V and 5 bases on J, plus 14 bases between the germline ends. CDR1 and CDR2 are drawn from the germline V gene: MDHEN, SYDVKM. The CDR3 goes from the cysteine to the phenylalanine over 12 residues. The sequence is cut down to CDR3 DNA, 36 bases in frame from base 1. This chain is built from TRBV28 and TRBJ1-1, with the identity of the D gene unclear. The sample taken for sequencing was PBMCs. This clonotype originated in a woman aged 18-35 years in good health and CMV-seropositive. The DNA sequence follows: TGTGCCACCACAACGGGAACGACTGAAGCTTTCTTT. Its translation is CATTTGTTEAFF.